The 26 T cell receptor beta chains given below trace back to one sample, sequenced in a study of T cells in Graves' hyperthyroidism and ophthalmopathy. Amplification yielded TCR beta CDR3 regions, with RNA transcripts as the source. TCR CDR3 regions were first amplified by RT-PCR with HTBI primers. TCRdb analysed the multiplex PCR reads with MiXCR anew, one entry per CDR3 protein. The table lists about 420,000 distinct CDR3 sequences, around 14% of them singletons, with 14% in the top ten. The source material was blood. The source is a woman aged 18-29 years with Graves' hyperthyroidism.

This clonotype showed up just a few times. The rearrangement uses TRBV6-2 or TRBV6-3 and TRBJ2-1; the D gene is possibly TRBD2 (5 bases). V shed 10 bases and J shed 4 bases, with 8 bases lying between them. From germline, CDR1 is MNHEY and CDR2 SVGEGT. This CDR3 has 11 amino acids. This CDR3 reads CAIGSYNEQFF. DNA of the CDR3: TGTGCCATAGGGAGTTACAATGAGCAGTTCTTC.

This clonotype occurred a few times. This chain links TRBV10-3 with TRBJ2-5; 14 bases are shared with TRBD2. The CDR3 runs 14 residues. Germline CDR1 reads ENHRY; CDR2 reads SYGVKD. V trimming: 10 bases; J trimming: 7 bases; junction bases outside the gene matches: 8. The chain's CDR3 is CATTSGRALGTQYF. In DNA form, the CDR3 reads TGTGCCACGACTAGCGGGAGGGCCTTGGGGACCCAGTACTTC.

This clonotype has ten or more counts. V gene TRBV5-1 combines with J gene TRBJ2-1, with 7 bases that match TRBD2. The J segment lost 9 bases and the V segment lost 4 bases, leaving 10 bases of the junction unmatched. In germline, CDR1 is SGHRS, CDR2 YFSETQ. The CDR3 loop spans 14 amino acids. The CDR3: CASSPGHGGGEQFF. The CDR3, as DNA: TGCGCCAGCAGCCCTGGACACGGCGGGGGTGAGCAGTTCTTC.

The V and J genes are TRBV6-1 and TRBJ2-1, with 8 bases aligning to TRBD2. Germline V gene data show CDR1 as MNHNS and CDR2 as SASEGT. This CDR3 is built from 19 residues. V dropped 1 base and J dropped 2; count of bases not matched to a gene: 13. The CDR3, as DNA: TGTGCCAGCAGTGAAGACCATATCCGCGGGAGGTTACCCTACAATGAGCAGTTCTTC. It codes for CASSEDHIRGRLPYNEQFF.

This clonotype was detected only a few times. The chain uses TRBV2 and TRBJ1-1; D is perhaps TRBD1 (5 bases). The CDR3 extends over 12 amino acids. The germline gives CDR1 SNHLY, CDR2 FYNNEI. Trimming took off 11 bases at V and 4 bases at J, with 14 bases between the two ends. The CDR3 nucleotides read TGTGCCCGCCGTTCCGGGGGCACTGAAGCTTTCTTT. Amino acid sequence: CARRSGGTEAFF.

The chain carries TRBV5-8 and TRBJ1-4; TRBD1 is a possible D gene (5 bases). The CDR3 consists of 16 residues. V lost 0 bases, J lost 8 bases, and 17 bases lay in between. CDR1 and CDR2 (germline): SGHTS, YDEGEE. CDR3 DNA: TGTGCCAGCAGCTTGGGAAGGGGCGATAACCCAGAAAAACTGTTTTTT. Its translation is CASSLGRGDNPEKLFF.

This clonotype has at least ten counts. The chain employs TRBV6-6 and TRBJ2-7, with D perhaps matching TRBD2 (5 bases). Per germline, CDR1 MNHNY and CDR2 SVGAGI (reference sequence). V dropped 2 bases and J dropped 6 bases, with 17 bases sitting between them. The CDR3 extends over 15 amino acids. The CDR3 DNA reads TGTGCCAGCAGTTACACGGGGAGCGCTCGTGGCGAGCAGTACTTC. This sequence encodes CASSYTGSARGEQYF.

The genes are TRBV5-8 and TRBJ2-1; the match to TRBD2 covers 7 bases. The CDR3 spans 17 residues. After removal of 4 bases from V and 10 bases from J, the junction contained 20 bases not matched to a gene. Germline V gene sequence: CDR1 SGHTS, CDR2 YDEGEE. The chain's CDR3 is CASSRKVGTPRAGEQFF. The DNA for the CDR3 is TGTGCCAGCAGCCGAAAAGTAGGGACTCCCCGAGCGGGGGAGCAGTTCTTC. Full variable domain (rest looked up from reference TRBV5-8 and TRBJ2-1): EAGVTQSPTHLIKTRGQQATLRCSPISGHTSVYWYQQALGLGLQFLLWYDEGEERNRGNFPPRFSGRQFPNYSSELNVNALELEDSALYLCASSRKVGTPRAGEQFFGPGTRLTVL.

The V call is TRBV24-1, the J call TRBJ2-1; 9 bases fit TRBD1. The germline V gene has CDR1 KGHDR and CDR2 SFDVKD. V was clipped by 6 bases and J by 7 bases; unmatched bases: 12. The CDR3 has 16 residues. This chain's CDR3 is CATSLSGGQGWNEQFF. In nucleotides, the CDR3 is TGTGCCACCAGTCTATCCGGTGGACAGGGGTGGAATGAGCAGTTCTTC.

The V and J genes are TRBV11-3 and TRBJ2-3, with 8 bases matching TRBD1. The CDR3 runs to 16 residues. Germline assignment: CDR1 SGHNT and CDR2 YENEEA. V lost 5 bases to trimming and J lost 3 bases; unmatched junction nucleotides: 10. CDR3 nucleotide sequence: TGTGCCAGCAGCCCAAGGACAGGGTTCGAAACAGATACGCAGTATTTT. Residues: CASSPRTGFETDTQYF. Based on the CDR3 plus reference TRBV11-3 and TRBJ2-3, the full variable domain is EAGVVQSPRYKIIEKKQPVAFWCNPISGHNTLYWYLQNLGQGPELLIRYENEEAVDDSQLPKDRFSAERLKGVDSTLKIQPAELGDSAVYLCASSPRTGFETDTQYFGPGTRLTVL.

The chain couples TRBV4-3 to TRBJ1-2; 10 bases map to TRBD1. J lost 4 bases, V lost 1 base, and 6 bases had no gene match. The CDR3 runs 16 residues. The V gene's germline CDR1 is LGHNA and CDR2 YSLEER. CDR3 protein: CASSQVETGGLYGYTF. The DNA of the CDR3 is TGCGCCAGCAGCCAAGTTGAGACAGGGGGCCTCTATGGCTACACCTTC.

This clonotype was counted between two and nine times. The chain joins TRBV6-1 to TRBJ2-3, with 9 bases aligning to TRBD2. J was trimmed by 4 bases and V by 5 bases; bases with no gene match: 7. The CDR3 length is 15 residues. Germline V lookup: CDR1 MNHNS, CDR2 SASEGT. The CDR3 loop is CASSTSAGGADTQYF. The CDR3 DNA sequence: TGTGCCAGCAGTACTTCAGCGGGAGGTGCAGATACGCAGTATTTT.

Only a few counts were recorded for this clonotype. DNA of the CDR3: TGTGCCAGCAGTTTAAACAAAAATCAGCCCCAGCATTTT. Its protein product is CASSLNKNQPQHF. The V gene is TRBV28, the J gene TRBJ1-5; no firm D call. This CDR3 has 13 residues. Trimming removed 2 bases at V and 4 bases at J, with 6 bases between. Germline CDR1 is MDHEN and CDR2 is SYDVKM.

This clonotype occurred many times. The chain employs TRBV11-1 and TRBJ1-4; D remains unclear. Germline values: CDR1 SGHAT, CDR2 FQDESV (reference sequence). This CDR3 is 14 amino acids long. The ends were cut back, 4 bases at V and 6 bases at J, with 12 bases in the middle. The CDR3: CASSWALGDEKLFF. The CDR3 region has the DNA TGTGCCAGCAGCTGGGCCCTCGGTGATGAAAAACTGTTTTTT.

This clonotype was detected ten times or more. The chain recombines TRBV19 with TRBJ1-1; TRBD1 agrees at 10 bases. The CDR3 runs to 13 residues. Germline loops: CDR1 LNHDA, CDR2 SQIVND (reference sequence). After removal of 9 bases from V and 5 bases from J, the junction contained 6 bases not matched to a gene. The CDR3 spells CASSRDRGTEAFF. The CDR3 DNA follows: TGTGCCAGCAGTCGGGACAGGGGTACTGAAGCTTTCTTT. Supplemented by reference TRBV19 and TRBJ1-1, the full variable domain reads DGGITQSPKYLFRKEGQNVTLSCEQNLNHDAMYWYRQDPGQGLRLIYYSQIVNDFQKGDIAEGYSVSREKKESFPLTVTSAQKNPTAFYLCASSRDRGTEAFFGQGTRLTVV.

This clonotype was observed many times. The V and J genes are TRBV7-3 and TRBJ2-3, with 7 bases identical to TRBD2. The CDR3 totals 14 residues. V shed 0 bases, J shed 5 bases, and the junction held 2 bases outside the gene matches. Per germline, CDR1 SGHTA and CDR2 FQGTGA. The CDR3: CASSLTPGGDTQYF. The CDR3, as DNA: TGTGCCAGCAGCTTAACTCCGGGGGGAGATACGCAGTATTTT.

This sequence joins TRBV29-1 and TRBJ2-3; 8 bases align to TRBD2. The V and J ends lost 6 bases and 3 bases, in that order; junction bases with no gene match: 8. CDR3 size: 14 residues. Germline assignment: CDR1 SQVTM and CDR2 ANQGSEA. CDR3 sequence: CSVKAGGGTDTQYF. CDR3 nucleotide sequence: TGCAGCGTAAAGGCGGGGGGCGGGACAGATACGCAGTATTTT.

There are a few counts of this clonotype. The V and J genes are TRBV7-8 and TRBJ2-2; 9 bases match TRBD2. Looked up from germline, CDR1 is SGHVS and CDR2 is FQNEAQ. This CDR3 spans 17 amino acids. V lost 1 base to trimming and J lost 7 bases; unmatched junction nucleotides: 10. CDR3 sequence reads: CASSLGRRGGLGGELFF. The CDR3 DNA reads as TGTGCCAGCAGCTTAGGTCGGCGGGGGGGCCTGGGCGGGGAGCTGTTTTTT.

This rearrangement joins TRBV15 to TRBJ2-7, with unresolved D. The CDR3 covers 12 residues. V lost 3 bases and J 6 bases, leaving 9 bases between the germline ends. The germline gives CDR1 LNHNV, CDR2 YYDKDF (reference sequence). The CDR3 DNA reads as TGTGCCACCAGCAGGGCCAAGTCCGAGCAGTACTTC. It yields the protein CATSRAKSEQYF.

The chain combines TRBV12-3 or TRBV12-4 with TRBJ1-2, with TRBD1 matching over 7 bases. V was pared by 4 bases and J by 5 bases, with 7 bases of the junction left unmatched. This CDR3 has 14 amino acids. In DNA form, the CDR3 reads TGTGCCAGCAGTTCCGGACAGGTCGGGTATGGCTACACCTTC. The encoded protein is CASSSGQVGYGYTF.

This chain uses TRBV6-2 or TRBV6-3 with TRBJ2-4, with 7 bases that match TRBD2. The germline V gene has CDR1 MNHEY and CDR2 SVGEGT. V lost 8 bases to trimming and J lost 1 base; unmatched junction nucleotides: 5. The CDR3 is 14 residues long. The CDR3: CASLLAGAKNIQYF. CDR3 DNA sequence: TGTGCCAGCCTCTTAGCGGGCGCCAAAAACATTCAGTACTTC.

Turning to this clonotype: Relative to the germline gene, one junction end is altered; a read error may explain this. The chain has TRBV4-1 and TRBJ2-1; D remains unclear. This CDR3 region has 15 residues. Germline values: CDR1 MGHRA, CDR2 YSYEKL. The CDR3 here is CASSLTSGSYNGQFF. The CDR3 DNA is TGCGCCAGCAGCCTTACATCTGGGTCCTACAATGGGCAGTTCTTC.

The chain uses TRBV13 and TRBJ2-7; 11 nucleotides align to TRBD2. Germline values: CDR1 PRHDT, CDR2 FYEKMQ (reference sequence). V lost 4 bases to trimming and J lost 0 bases; unmatched junction nucleotides: 11. The CDR3 is made up of 18 amino acids. The CDR3: CASSSLVAGGRSSYEQYF. In DNA, the CDR3 is TGTGCCAGCAGCTCCTTGGTAGCGGGGGGGAGGAGCTCCTACGAGCAGTACTTC. The entire variable domain, with the rest obtained from reference TRBV13 and TRBJ2-7, is as follows: AAGVIQSPRHLIKEKRETATLKCYPIPRHDTVYWYQQGPGQDPQFLISFYEKMQSDKGSIPDRFSAQQFSDYHSELNMSSLELGDSALYFCASSSLVAGGRSSYEQYFGPGTRLTVT.

Many counts were recorded for this clonotype. The CDR3 loop is CASSSLRDPEHGYTF. DNA for the CDR3: TGTGCCAGCAGCTCACTCCGGGACCCAGAGCATGGCTACACCTTC. The chain employs TRBV5-5 and TRBJ1-2; possibly TRBD1 for D (5 bases). Trimming cost V 3 bases and J 6 bases, with 18 bases left between them. The CDR3 has 15 amino acids. CDR1 is SGHKS, CDR2 YYEKEE, per germline (reference sequence).

The rearrangement links TRBV9 to TRBJ2-3, with D unresolved. Germline V gives CDR1 SGDLS, CDR2 YYNGEE. This CDR3 has 15 amino acids. V was pared by 0 bases and J by 2 bases, with 10 bases between. The CDR3 spells CASSVAPGDTDTQYF. DNA of the CDR3: TGTGCCAGCAGCGTAGCACCTGGGGACACAGATACGCAGTATTTT.

The chain has TRBV20-1 and TRBJ1-5, with 9 bases aligning to TRBD1. The CDR3 extends over 14 amino acids. The V and J ends lost 1 base and 11 bases, in that order; junction bases with no gene match: 9. Germline CDR1 DFQATT, CDR2 SNEGSKA (reference sequence). The CDR3 sequence is CSARAPGQGGTQHF. The CDR3 DNA is TGCAGTGCTAGAGCTCCGGGACAGGGTGGAACCCAGCATTTT.